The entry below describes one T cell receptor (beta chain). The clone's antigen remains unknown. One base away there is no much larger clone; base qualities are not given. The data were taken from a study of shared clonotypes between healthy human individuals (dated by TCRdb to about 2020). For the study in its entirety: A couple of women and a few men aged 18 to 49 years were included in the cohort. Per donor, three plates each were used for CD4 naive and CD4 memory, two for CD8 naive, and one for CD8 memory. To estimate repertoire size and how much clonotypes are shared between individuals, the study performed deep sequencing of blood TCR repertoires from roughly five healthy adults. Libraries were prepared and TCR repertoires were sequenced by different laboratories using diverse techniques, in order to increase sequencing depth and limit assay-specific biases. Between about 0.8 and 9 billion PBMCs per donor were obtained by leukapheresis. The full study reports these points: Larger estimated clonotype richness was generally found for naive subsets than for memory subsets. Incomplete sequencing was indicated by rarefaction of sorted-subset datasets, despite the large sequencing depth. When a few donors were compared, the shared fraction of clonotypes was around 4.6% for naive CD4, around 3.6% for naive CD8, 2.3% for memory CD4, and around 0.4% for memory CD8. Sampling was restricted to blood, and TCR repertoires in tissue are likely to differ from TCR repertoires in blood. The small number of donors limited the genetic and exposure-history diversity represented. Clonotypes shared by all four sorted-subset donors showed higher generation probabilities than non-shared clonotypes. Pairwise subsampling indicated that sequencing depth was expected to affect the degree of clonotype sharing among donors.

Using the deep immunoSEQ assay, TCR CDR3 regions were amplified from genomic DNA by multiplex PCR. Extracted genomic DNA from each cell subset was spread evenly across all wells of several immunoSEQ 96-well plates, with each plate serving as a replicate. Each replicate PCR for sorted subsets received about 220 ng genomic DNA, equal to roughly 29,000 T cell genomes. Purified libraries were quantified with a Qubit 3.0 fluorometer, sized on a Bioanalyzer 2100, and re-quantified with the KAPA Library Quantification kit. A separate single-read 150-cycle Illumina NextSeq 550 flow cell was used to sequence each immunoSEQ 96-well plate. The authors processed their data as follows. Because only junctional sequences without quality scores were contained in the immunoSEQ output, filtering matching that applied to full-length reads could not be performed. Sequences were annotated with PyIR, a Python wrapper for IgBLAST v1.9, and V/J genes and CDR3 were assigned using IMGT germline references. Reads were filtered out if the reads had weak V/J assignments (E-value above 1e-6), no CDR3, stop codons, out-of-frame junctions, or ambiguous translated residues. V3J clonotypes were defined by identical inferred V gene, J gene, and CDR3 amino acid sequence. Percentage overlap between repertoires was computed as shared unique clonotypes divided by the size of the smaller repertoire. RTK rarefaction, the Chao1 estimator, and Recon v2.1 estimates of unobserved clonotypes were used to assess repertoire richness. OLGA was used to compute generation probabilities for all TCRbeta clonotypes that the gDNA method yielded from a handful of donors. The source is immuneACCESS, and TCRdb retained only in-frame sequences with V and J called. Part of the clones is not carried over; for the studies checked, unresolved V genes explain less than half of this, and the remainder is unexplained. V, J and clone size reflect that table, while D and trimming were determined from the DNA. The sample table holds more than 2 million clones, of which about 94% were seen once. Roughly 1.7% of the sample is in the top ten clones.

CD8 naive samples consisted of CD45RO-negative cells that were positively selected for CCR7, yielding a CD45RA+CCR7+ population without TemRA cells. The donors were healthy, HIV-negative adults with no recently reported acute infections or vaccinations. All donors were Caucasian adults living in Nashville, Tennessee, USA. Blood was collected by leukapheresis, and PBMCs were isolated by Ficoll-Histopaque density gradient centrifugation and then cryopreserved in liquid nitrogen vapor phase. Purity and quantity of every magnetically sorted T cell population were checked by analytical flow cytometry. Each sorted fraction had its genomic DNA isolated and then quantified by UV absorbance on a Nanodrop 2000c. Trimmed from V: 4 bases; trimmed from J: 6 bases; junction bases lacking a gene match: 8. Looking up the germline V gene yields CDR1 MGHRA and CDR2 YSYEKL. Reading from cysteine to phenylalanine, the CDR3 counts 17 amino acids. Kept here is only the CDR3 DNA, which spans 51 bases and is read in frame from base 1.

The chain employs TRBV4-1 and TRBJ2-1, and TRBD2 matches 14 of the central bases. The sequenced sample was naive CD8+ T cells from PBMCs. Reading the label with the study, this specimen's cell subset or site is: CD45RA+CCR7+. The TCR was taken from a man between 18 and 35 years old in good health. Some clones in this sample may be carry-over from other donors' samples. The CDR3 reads CASSPGTSGRRGNEQFF. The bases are TGCGCCAGCAGCCCCGGGACTAGCGGGAGAAGGGGCAATGAGCAGTTCTTC.